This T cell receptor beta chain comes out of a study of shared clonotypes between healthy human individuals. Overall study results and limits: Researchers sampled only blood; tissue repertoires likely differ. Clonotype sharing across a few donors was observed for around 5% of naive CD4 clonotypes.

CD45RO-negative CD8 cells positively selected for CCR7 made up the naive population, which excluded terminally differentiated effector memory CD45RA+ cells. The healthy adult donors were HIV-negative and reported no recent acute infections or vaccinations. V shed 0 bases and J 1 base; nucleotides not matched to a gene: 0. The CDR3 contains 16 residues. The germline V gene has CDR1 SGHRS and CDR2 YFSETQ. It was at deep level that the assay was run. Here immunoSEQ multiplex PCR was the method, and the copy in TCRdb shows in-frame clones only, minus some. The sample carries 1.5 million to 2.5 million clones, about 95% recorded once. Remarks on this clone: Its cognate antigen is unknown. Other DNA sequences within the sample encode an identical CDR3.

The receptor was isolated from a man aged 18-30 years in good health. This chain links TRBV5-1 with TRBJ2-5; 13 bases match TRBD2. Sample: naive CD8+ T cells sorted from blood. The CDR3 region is CASSLGTSGGQETQYF. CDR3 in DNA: TGCGCCAGCAGCTTGGGGACTAGCGGGGGCCAAGAGACCCAGTACTTC. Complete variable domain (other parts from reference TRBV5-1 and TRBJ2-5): KAGVTQTPRYLIKTRGQQVTLSCSPISGHRSVSWYQQTPGQGLQFLFEYFSETQRNKGNFPGRFSGRQFSNSRSEMNVSTLELGDSALYLCASSLGTSGGQETQYFGPGTRLLVL.